These T cell receptor beta chains were read from a single sample in a study of blood T cell repertoires in COVID-19. Measured with immunoSEQ multiplex PCR; TCRdb has only the in-frame clones, and not every one. The sample lists fewer than 60,000 clones; 70% to 85% were seen once. The sample was peripheral blood. These TCRs come from a man between 65 and 85 years old with acute or convalescent COVID-19. Each CDR3 is given without its conserved first and last residue. Fields, in order: V gene, clone size, J gene, CDR3 protein. The size field is filled for only some rows; it gives once, few, many or a size class.

TRBV19	NA	TRBJ2-5	ASSSLTQGAQVQETQY
TRBV28	NA	TRBJ2-7	ASSPNQVSSYEQY
TRBV14	NA	TRBJ1-2	ASSPDRGYGYT
TRBV11-3	NA	TRBJ1-2	ASSLEGGRLYT
TRBV13	NA	TRBJ2-3	ASSSRDRGPDTQY
TRBV30	NA	TRBJ2-3	AWSVGGARADTQY
TRBV10-2	NA	TRBJ2-7	ASSDPGGRGSYEQY
TRBV6-4	NA	TRBJ2-3	ASSAGGSTDTQY
TRBV2	few	TRBJ2-7	ASSAGGNEQY
TRBV10-1	NA	TRBJ1-1	ASSASGLNTEAF
TRBV7-2	NA	TRBJ2-7	ASSFRTRSHEQY
TRBV19	NA	TRBJ1-2	ASSIAAQANYGYT
TRBV6-4	NA	TRBJ2-3	ASSIGVGGAVDTQY
TRBV9	NA	TRBJ1-3	ASSLTGSQSSGNTIY
TRBV7-8	NA	TRBJ1-6	ASSFSVSNSPLH
TRBV5-1	NA	TRBJ2-2	ASSLARDRVLGELF
TRBV28	NA	TRBJ2-2	ASRPTGDTGELF
TRBV2	NA	TRBJ2-3	ASKRDGMITDTQY